This T cell receptor beta chain stems from a study of breast tumors, draining lymph nodes, adjacent tissues. Findings and limits, study-wide: Luminal-like breast cancer showed significantly greater tumor-nontumor repertoire similarity than basal-like breast cancer did. Tumors had less TCR diversity than lymph nodes, more than nontumor tissue. Tumor T cell lymph node origin was a supported hypothesis, not proven. Data fit most tumor T cells coming from lymph node, expanding in tumor.

The lymph nodes were axillary draining lymph nodes from breast cancer patients. Using its own MiXCR run on the multiplex PCR reads, TCRdb lists one record per CDR3 protein. This sample has approximately 250,000 distinct CDR3 sequences, with 34% found just once. Germline trimming cut 1 base from V and 0 bases from J; bases unmatched to any gene: 8. The CDR3 runs to 17 residues. Germline CDR1 and CDR2: MGHRA and YSYEKL. The sample holds many counts of this clonotype. Its antigen is undetermined. The material sequenced was axillary lymph node tissue. The receptor comes from a female donor with breast cancer. Some clones in this sample may be carry-over from other donors' samples. This chain joins TRBV4-1 and TRBJ2-5; 7 nucleotides align to TRBD2. The CDR3 nucleotides are TGCGCCAGCAGCCAAGGTTGGCTAGCGGAAAACCAAGAGACCCAGTACTTC. Translated: CASSQGWLAENQETQYF.